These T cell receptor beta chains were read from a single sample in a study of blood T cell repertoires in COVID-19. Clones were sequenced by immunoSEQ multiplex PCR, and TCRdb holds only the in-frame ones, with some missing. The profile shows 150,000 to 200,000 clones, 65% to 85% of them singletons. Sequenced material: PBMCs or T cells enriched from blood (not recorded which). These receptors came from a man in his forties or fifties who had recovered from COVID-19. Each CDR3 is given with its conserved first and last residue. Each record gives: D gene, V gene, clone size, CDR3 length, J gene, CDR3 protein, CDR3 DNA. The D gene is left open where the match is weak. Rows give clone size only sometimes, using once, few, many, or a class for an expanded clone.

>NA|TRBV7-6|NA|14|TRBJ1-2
CASSSRDPNYGYTF
TGTGCCAGCAGCTCCCGGGATCCTAACTATGGCTACACCTTC
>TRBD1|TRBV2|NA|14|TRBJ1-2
CASREQGADYGYTF
TGTGCCAGCAGAGAACAGGGGGCAGACTATGGCTACACCTTC
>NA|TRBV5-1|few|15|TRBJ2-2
CASTTIGGQFGELFF
TGCGCCAGCACCACTATCGGGGGGCAATTCGGGGAGCTGTTTTTT
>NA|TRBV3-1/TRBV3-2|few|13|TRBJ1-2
CASSQGLSYGYTF
TGTGCCAGCAGCCAAGGTCTGAGCTATGGCTACACCTTC
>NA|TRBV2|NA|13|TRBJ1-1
CASKARMNTEAFF
TGTGCCAGCAAGGCCAGGATGAACACTGAAGCTTTCTTT
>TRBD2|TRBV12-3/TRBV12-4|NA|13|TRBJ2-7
CASSFGRTYEQYF
TGTGCCAGCAGTTTCGGGAGGACCTACGAGCAGTACTTC
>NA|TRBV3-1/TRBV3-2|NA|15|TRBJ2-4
CASSLDSLAKNIQYF
TGTGCCAGCAGCCTCGACTCACTAGCCAAAAACATTCAGTACTTC
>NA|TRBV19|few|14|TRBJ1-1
CASSIQSRGREAFF
TGTGCCAGTAGTATCCAGTCGCGGGGGCGAGAAGCTTTCTTT
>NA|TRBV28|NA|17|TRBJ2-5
CATGGGGAGAYQETQYF
TGTGCCACCGGGGGAGGGGGAGCCGGAGCCTACCAAGAGACCCAGTACTTC
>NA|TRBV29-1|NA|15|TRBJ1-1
CSGHPAAGSRTEAFF
TGCAGCGGACACCCGGCTGCGGGCAGCCGCACTGAAGCTTTCTTT
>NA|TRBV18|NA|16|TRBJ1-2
CASSPPLAGKNYGYTF
TGTGCCAGCTCACCTCCGCTGGCAGGGAAGAACTATGGCTACACCTTC
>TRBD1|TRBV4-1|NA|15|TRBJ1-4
CASSQSGTGGEKLFF
TGCGCCAGCAGCCAATCGGGGACAGGGGGTGAGAAACTGTTTTTT
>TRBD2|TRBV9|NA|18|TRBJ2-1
CASSVDPLPSGVRDEQFF
TGTGCCAGCAGCGTAGATCCCCTCCCTAGCGGGGTAAGGGATGAGCAGTTCTTC
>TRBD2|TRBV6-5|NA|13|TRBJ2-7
CASSQNGGYEQYF
TGTGCCAGCAGTCAAAACGGGGGGTACGAGCAGTACTTC
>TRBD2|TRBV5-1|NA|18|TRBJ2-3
CASSSGILAGTSTDTQYF
TGCGCCAGCAGCAGTGGTATACTAGCGGGCACTAGCACAGATACGCAGTATTTT
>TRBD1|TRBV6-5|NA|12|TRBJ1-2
CASGTGPPSDTF
TGTGCCAGTGGGACAGGGCCTCCGTCGGACACCTTC
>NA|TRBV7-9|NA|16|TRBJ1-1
CASSSLTGRSGTEAFF
TGTGCCAGCAGCTCCCTCACGGGGAGGTCAGGAACTGAAGCTTTCTTT
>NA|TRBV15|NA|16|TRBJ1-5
CATSRVSGRSGQPQHF
TGTGCCACCAGCAGAGTTAGCGGGAGATCTGGTCAGCCCCAGCATTTT
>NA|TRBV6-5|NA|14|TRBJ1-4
CASSYSGHVEKLFF
TGTGCCAGCAGTTACTCGGGACATGTTGAAAAACTGTTTTTT
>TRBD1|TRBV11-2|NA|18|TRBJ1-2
CASSPSLKGALPNYGYTF
TGTGCCAGCAGCCCCTCTCTCAAGGGGGCTCTGCCTAACTATGGCTACACCTTC
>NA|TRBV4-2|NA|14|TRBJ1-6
CASSQAMYNSPLHF
TGTGCCAGCAGCCAAGCAATGTATAATTCACCCCTCCACTTT
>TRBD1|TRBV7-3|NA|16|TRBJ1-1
CASSLSPGTGGYQAFF
TGTGCCAGCAGCTTGTCCCCTGGGACAGGGGGCTACCAAGCTTTCTTT
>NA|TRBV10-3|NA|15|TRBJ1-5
CAISERGSSNQPQHF
TGTGCCATCAGTGAAAGGGGGAGTAGCAATCAGCCCCAGCATTTT
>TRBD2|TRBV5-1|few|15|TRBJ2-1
CASNKAGGYYNEQFF
TGCGCCAGCAACAAAGCGGGGGGGTACTACAATGAGCAGTTCTTC
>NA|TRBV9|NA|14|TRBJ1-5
CASSGGAGGQPQHF
TGTGCCAGCAGCGGCGGGGCGGGGGGTCAGCCCCAGCATTTT
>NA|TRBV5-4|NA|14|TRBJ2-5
CASGNEGAKETQYF
TGTGCCAGCGGTAATGAGGGAGCCAAAGAGACCCAGTACTTC
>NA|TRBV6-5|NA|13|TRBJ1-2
CASSYLQGYGYTF
TGTGCCAGCAGTTACCTGCAGGGTTATGGCTACACCTTC
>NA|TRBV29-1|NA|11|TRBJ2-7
CSSTDSYEQYF
TGCAGCTCCACAGATTCCTACGAGCAGTACTTC
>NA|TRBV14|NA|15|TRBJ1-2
CASSQDHWAPYGYTF
TGTGCCAGCAGCCAAGATCATTGGGCACCCTATGGCTACACCTTC
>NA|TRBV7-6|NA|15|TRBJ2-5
CASSLADKGPETQYF
TGTGCCAGCAGCTTAGCGGACAAGGGGCCGGAGACCCAGTACTTC
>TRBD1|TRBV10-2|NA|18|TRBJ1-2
CASSELLLQGAQGYGYTF
TGCGCCAGCAGTGAGTTGCTTCTACAGGGGGCGCAGGGCTATGGCTACACCTTC
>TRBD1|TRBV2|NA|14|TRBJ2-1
CASVPGQGNNEQFF
TGTGCCAGCGTCCCGGGACAGGGAAACAATGAGCAGTTCTTC
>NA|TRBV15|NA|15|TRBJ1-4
CATSQPGVGGEKLFF
TGTGCCACCAGCCAACCGGGGGTCGGCGGTGAAAAACTGTTTTTT
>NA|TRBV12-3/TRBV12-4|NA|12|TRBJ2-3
CASSFTRNTQYF
TGTGCCAGCAGTTTCACAAGAAATACGCAGTATTTT